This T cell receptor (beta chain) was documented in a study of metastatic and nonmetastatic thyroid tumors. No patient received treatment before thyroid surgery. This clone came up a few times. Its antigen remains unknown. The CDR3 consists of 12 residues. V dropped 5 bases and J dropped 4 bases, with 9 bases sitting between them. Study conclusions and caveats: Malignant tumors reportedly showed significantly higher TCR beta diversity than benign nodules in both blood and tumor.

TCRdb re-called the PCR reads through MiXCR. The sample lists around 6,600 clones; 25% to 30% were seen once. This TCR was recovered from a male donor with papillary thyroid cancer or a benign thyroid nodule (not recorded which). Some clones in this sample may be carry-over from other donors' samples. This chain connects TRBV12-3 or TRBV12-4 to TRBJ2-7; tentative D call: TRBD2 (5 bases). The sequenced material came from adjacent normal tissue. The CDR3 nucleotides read TGTGCCAGCAGTACTAGGATATACGAGCAGTACTTC. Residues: CASSTRIYEQYF.